These T cell receptor beta chains were read from a single sample in a study of siplizumab effects on memory and regulatory T cells. Libraries were prepared by immunoSEQ multiplex PCR; TCRdb keeps only in-frame clonotypes and omits some of them. The data show about 91,000 clones, approximately 97% seen once. The sequencing sample was made of naive CD4+ T cells sorted from blood. The receptors were sampled from a human donor in good health. Both conserved end residues are part of each CDR3. Fields, in order: CDR3 protein, CDR3 DNA, D gene, clone size, V gene, J gene. D genes are given only for firm matches. Only part of the rows carry a size: once, few, many, or a class if the clone is expanded.

cdr3_aa: CASCRGATNEKLFF; cdr3_nt: TGTGCCAGCTGCCGGGGGGCAACTAATGAAAAACTGTTTTTT; d_call: NA; clone_size: NA; v_call: TRBV5-6; j_call: TRBJ1-4
cdr3_aa: CASSVEITGPLGGYTF; cdr3_nt: TGTGCCAGCAGCGTAGAAATTACAGGGCCCCTAGGTGGCTACACCTTC; d_call: NA; clone_size: NA; v_call: TRBV9; j_call: TRBJ1-2
cdr3_aa: CASSEQRGALTDTQYF; cdr3_nt: TGTGCCAGCAGTGAACAAAGGGGGGCCCTTACAGATACGCAGTATTTT; d_call: NA; clone_size: NA; v_call: TRBV25-1; j_call: TRBJ2-3
cdr3_aa: CASGGVAGAREQFF; cdr3_nt: TGCGCCAGCGGCGGAGTAGCGGGGGCCAGGGAGCAGTTCTTC; d_call: TRBD2; clone_size: NA; v_call: TRBV5-1; j_call: TRBJ2-1
cdr3_aa: CARSWDGRPADDEQYF; cdr3_nt: TGTGCCAGAAGCTGGGATGGTCGGCCCGCGGACGACGAGCAGTACTTC; d_call: NA; clone_size: NA; v_call: TRBV5-3; j_call: TRBJ2-7
cdr3_aa: CASSFQSGLPRGYTF; cdr3_nt: TGTGCCAGCAGCTTTCAGTCGGGGCTTCCGAGAGGCTACACCTTC; d_call: NA; clone_size: once; v_call: TRBV5-6; j_call: TRBJ1-2
cdr3_aa: CASSRLAGGPYEQYF; cdr3_nt: TGTGCCAGCAGCCGTCTAGCGGGGGGGCCGTACGAGCAGTACTTC; d_call: TRBD2; clone_size: once; v_call: TRBV7-2; j_call: TRBJ2-7
cdr3_aa: CASSGANVLTF; cdr3_nt: TGTGCCAGTTCTGGGGCCAACGTCCTGACTTTC; d_call: NA; clone_size: NA; v_call: TRBV6-1; j_call: TRBJ2-6
cdr3_aa: CASSAPALSEAFF; cdr3_nt: TGTGCCAGCAGCGCCCCGGCCCTTTCTGAAGCTTTCTTT; d_call: NA; clone_size: once; v_call: TRBV9; j_call: TRBJ1-1
cdr3_aa: CASSGTGSGANVLTF; cdr3_nt: TGTGCCAGCAGCGGAACAGGGTCCGGGGCCAACGTCCTGACTTTC; d_call: NA; clone_size: NA; v_call: TRBV9; j_call: TRBJ2-6
cdr3_aa: CAWSVHYNSPLHF; cdr3_nt: TGTGCCTGGAGCGTTCACTATAATTCACCCCTCCACTTT; d_call: NA; clone_size: once; v_call: TRBV30; j_call: TRBJ1-6
cdr3_aa: CASSQQPSGGALYNEQFF; cdr3_nt: TGCGCCAGCAGCCAACAACCTAGCGGGGGGGCCCTCTACAATGAGCAGTTCTTC; d_call: TRBD2; clone_size: NA; v_call: TRBV4-1; j_call: TRBJ2-1
cdr3_aa: CASSEDRVATEAFF; cdr3_nt: TGCGCCAGCAGCGAGGACAGGGTTGCCACTGAAGCTTTCTTT; d_call: TRBD1; clone_size: NA; v_call: TRBV4-3; j_call: TRBJ1-1
cdr3_aa: CASSPIGTSGGHEQFF; cdr3_nt: TGTGCCAGCTCGCCCATCGGGACTAGCGGGGGCCATGAGCAGTTCTTC; d_call: TRBD2; clone_size: once; v_call: TRBV18; j_call: TRBJ2-1
cdr3_aa: CASSLTSDIEQFF; cdr3_nt: TGTGCCAGCAGTCTGACTAGCGATATTGAGCAGTTCTTC; d_call: TRBD2; clone_size: NA; v_call: TRBV5-6; j_call: TRBJ2-1
cdr3_aa: CSVEDRRVNQPQHF; cdr3_nt: TGCAGCGTTGAGGATCGGCGGGTCAATCAGCCCCAGCATTTT; d_call: NA; clone_size: NA; v_call: TRBV29-1; j_call: TRBJ1-5
cdr3_aa: CASSYFATSYEQYF; cdr3_nt: TGTGCCAGCAGCTATTTTGCGACTTCCTACGAGCAGTACTTC; d_call: NA; clone_size: NA; v_call: TRBV7-9; j_call: TRBJ2-7
cdr3_aa: CASSRDTRLGYTF; cdr3_nt: TGCGCCAGTAGTAGGGACACTCGTCTAGGCTACACCTTC; d_call: NA; clone_size: NA; v_call: TRBV19; j_call: TRBJ1-2
cdr3_aa: CASKTGTGHSGANVLTF; cdr3_nt: TGTGCCAGCAAGACCGGGACAGGACACTCTGGGGCCAACGTCCTGACTTTC; d_call: TRBD1; clone_size: NA; v_call: TRBV28; j_call: TRBJ2-6
cdr3_aa: CASSEAVALSSYNSPLHF; cdr3_nt: TGTGCCAGCAGTGAAGCCGTAGCCTTAAGCTCCTATAATTCACCCCTCCACTTT; d_call: NA; clone_size: NA; v_call: TRBV6-1; j_call: TRBJ1-6
cdr3_aa: CASSLTGGAGAYTDTQYF; cdr3_nt: TGCGCCAGCAGCTTGACGGGGGGAGCGGGGGCCTACACAGATACGCAGTATTTT; d_call: TRBD2; clone_size: NA; v_call: TRBV5-1; j_call: TRBJ2-3
cdr3_aa: CASSPTFSGGVETQYF; cdr3_nt: TGTGCCAGCAGTCCTACCTTTAGCGGGGGGGTAGAGACCCAGTACTTC; d_call: TRBD2; clone_size: NA; v_call: TRBV11-2; j_call: TRBJ2-5
cdr3_aa: CASSQGLDYGYTF; cdr3_nt: TGCGCCAGCAGCCAAGGGTTGGACTATGGCTACACCTTC; d_call: NA; clone_size: NA; v_call: TRBV4-3; j_call: TRBJ1-2
cdr3_aa: CASSWGSSTDTQYF; cdr3_nt: TGTGCCAGCAGTTGGGGGTCCTCCACAGATACGCAGTATTTT; d_call: NA; clone_size: once; v_call: TRBV27; j_call: TRBJ2-3
cdr3_aa: CASSSPGKKRPIYF; cdr3_nt: TGTGCCAGCAGTTCCCCGGGAAAGAAACGGCCCATATATTTT; d_call: NA; clone_size: NA; v_call: TRBV6-6; j_call: TRBJ1-3
cdr3_aa: CASSLTSGVETQYF; cdr3_nt: TGCGCCAGCAGCTTGACTAGCGGGGTAGAGACCCAGTACTTC; d_call: TRBD2; clone_size: NA; v_call: TRBV5-1; j_call: TRBJ2-5
cdr3_aa: CASSRKGVGGQPQHF; cdr3_nt: TGTGCCAGCAGCCGCAAGGGGGTGGGTGGTCAGCCCCAGCATTTT; d_call: NA; clone_size: NA; v_call: TRBV27; j_call: TRBJ1-5
cdr3_aa: CASTGGNYGYTF; cdr3_nt: TGTGCCAGCACTGGAGGGAACTATGGCTACACCTTC; d_call: NA; clone_size: NA; v_call: TRBV6-1; j_call: TRBJ1-2
cdr3_aa: CASSYSGLARGEQFF; cdr3_nt: TGTGCCAGCAGTTATTCAGGGCTCGCGAGGGGTGAGCAGTTCTTC; d_call: NA; clone_size: NA; v_call: TRBV6-6; j_call: TRBJ2-1
cdr3_aa: CASSPGSYNEQFF; cdr3_nt: TGTGCCAGCTCACCTGGCAGCTACAATGAGCAGTTCTTC; d_call: NA; clone_size: NA; v_call: TRBV18; j_call: TRBJ2-1
cdr3_aa: CASSLNYGYTF; cdr3_nt: TGTGCCAGCAGCTTGAACTATGGCTACACCTTC; d_call: NA; clone_size: NA; v_call: TRBV5-5; j_call: TRBJ1-2
cdr3_aa: CASSPISAGGSSDTQYF; cdr3_nt: TGTGCCAGCAGCCCCATCTCAGCGGGGGGGTCCTCAGATACGCAGTATTTT; d_call: TRBD2; clone_size: NA; v_call: TRBV7-6; j_call: TRBJ2-3
cdr3_aa: CAWMTGVKTQYF; cdr3_nt: TGTGCCTGGATGACAGGGGTCAAGACCCAGTACTTC; d_call: TRBD1; clone_size: few; v_call: TRBV30; j_call: TRBJ2-5
cdr3_aa: CASSLAAENIQYF; cdr3_nt: TGCGCCAGCAGCTTGGCCGCTGAAAACATTCAGTACTTC; d_call: NA; clone_size: NA; v_call: TRBV5-1; j_call: TRBJ2-4
cdr3_aa: CASSSNQGRETQYF; cdr3_nt: TGTGCCAGTAGTTCAAACCAGGGGCGAGAGACCCAGTACTTC; d_call: NA; clone_size: once; v_call: TRBV19; j_call: TRBJ2-5
cdr3_aa: CASSPYDRNTEAFF; cdr3_nt: TGTGCCAGCAGTCCCTACGACAGAAACACTGAAGCTTTCTTT; d_call: NA; clone_size: NA; v_call: TRBV27; j_call: TRBJ1-1
cdr3_aa: CASSYRRAGEQYF; cdr3_nt: TGTGCCAGCAGTTACCGCAGGGCGGGCGAGCAGTACTTC; d_call: NA; clone_size: NA; v_call: TRBV6-5; j_call: TRBJ2-7
cdr3_aa: CASSKGGKNTEAFF; cdr3_nt: TGTGCCAGCAGCAAAGGGGGGAAGAACACTGAAGCTTTCTTT; d_call: NA; clone_size: NA; v_call: TRBV7-2; j_call: TRBJ1-1
cdr3_aa: CASSSGWYGDEQFF; cdr3_nt: TGTGCCAGCAGCTCGGGTTGGTACGGCGATGAGCAGTTCTTC; d_call: NA; clone_size: NA; v_call: TRBV11-3; j_call: TRBJ2-1
cdr3_aa: CASSLVFAGRNEQFF; cdr3_nt: TGTGCCAGCAGCTTAGTGTTTGCGGGGCGTAATGAGCAGTTCTTC; d_call: NA; clone_size: NA; v_call: TRBV7-2; j_call: TRBJ2-1
cdr3_aa: CAIREIQGDTSSSSRHGYTF; cdr3_nt: TGTGCCATCAGAGAGATACAGGGTGACACCTCATCCTCCTCAAGGCATGGCTACACCTTC; d_call: NA; clone_size: NA; v_call: TRBV10-3; j_call: TRBJ1-2
cdr3_aa: CASHRGGPLTELFF; cdr3_nt: TGTGCCAGCCATAGGGGGGGTCCGCTCACGGAGCTGTTTTTT; d_call: NA; clone_size: NA; v_call: TRBV19; j_call: TRBJ2-2
cdr3_aa: CASSYPQGQRPPGYEQYF; cdr3_nt: TGTGCCAGCAGTTACCCCCAGGGTCAGCGGCCACCTGGCTACGAGCAGTACTTC; d_call: NA; clone_size: once; v_call: TRBV28; j_call: TRBJ2-7